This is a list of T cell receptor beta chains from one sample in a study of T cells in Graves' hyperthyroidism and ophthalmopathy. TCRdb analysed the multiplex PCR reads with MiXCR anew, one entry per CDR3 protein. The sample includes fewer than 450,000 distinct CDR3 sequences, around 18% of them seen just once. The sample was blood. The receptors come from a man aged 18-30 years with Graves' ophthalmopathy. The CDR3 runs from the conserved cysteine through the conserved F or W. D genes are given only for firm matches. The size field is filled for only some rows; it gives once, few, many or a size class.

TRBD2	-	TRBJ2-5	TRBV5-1	CASSRSGTSGVQETQYF	TGCGCCAGCAGCCGTTCCGGGACTAGCGGGGTACAAGAGACCCAGTACTTC
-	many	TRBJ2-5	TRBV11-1	CASSYVTETQYF	TGTGCCAGCAGCTATGTGACAGAGACCCAGTACTTC
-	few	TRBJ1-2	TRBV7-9	CASSPGRGALYGYTF	TGTGCCAGCAGTCCCGGGCGAGGGGCTCTTTATGGCTACACCTTC
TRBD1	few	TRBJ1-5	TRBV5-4	CASSWTGGPNQPQHF	TGTGCCAGCAGTTGGACAGGGGGCCCCAATCAGCCCCAGCATTTT
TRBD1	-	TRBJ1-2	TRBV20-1	CSAQGGGPTGYGYTF	TGCAGTGCTCAAGGGGGCGGTCCAACAGGCTATGGCTACACCTTC
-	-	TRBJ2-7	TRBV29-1	CSVVQDRDEQYF	TGCAGCGTTGTACAGGACAGAGACGAGCAGTACTTC
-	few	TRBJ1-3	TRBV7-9	CASSLSGGSGNTIYF	TGTGCCAGCAGTCTCAGTGGAGGCTCTGGAAACACCATATATTTT
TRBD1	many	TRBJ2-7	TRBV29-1	CSGRTGGYEQYF	TGCAGCGGTCGGACAGGGGGATACGAGCAGTACTTC
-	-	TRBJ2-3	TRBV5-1	CASSLIPGTAFTDTQYF	TGCGCCAGCAGCTTGATACCCGGGACGGCTTTCACAGATACGCAGTATTTT
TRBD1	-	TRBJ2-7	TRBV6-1	CASSEDGTGSYEQYF	TGTGCCAGCAGTGAAGACGGGACAGGGTCCTACGAGCAGTACTTC
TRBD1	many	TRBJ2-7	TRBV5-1	CASERTGMTGEQYF	TGCGCCAGCGAACGGACAGGGATGACCGGGGAGCAGTACTTC
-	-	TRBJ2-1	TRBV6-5	CASSYTGEVYNEQFF	TGTGCCAGCAGTTACACCGGGGAAGTGTACAATGAGCAGTTCTTC
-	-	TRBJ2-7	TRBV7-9	CASSLKDSEQYF	TGTGCCAGCAGCTTAAAAGACTCCGAGCAGTACTTC
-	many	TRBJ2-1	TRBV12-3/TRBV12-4	CASSLTGLSSGEQFF	TGTGCCAGCAGTTTAACGGGACTCTCGTCTGGTGAGCAGTTCTTC
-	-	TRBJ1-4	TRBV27	CASKTAEKLFF	TGTGCCAGCAAAACAGCTGAAAAACTGTTTTTT
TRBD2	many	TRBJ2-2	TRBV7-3	CASSLKAGGLSTGELFF	TGTGCCAGCAGCTTAAAAGCGGGGGGCCTCTCCACCGGGGAGCTGTTTTTT